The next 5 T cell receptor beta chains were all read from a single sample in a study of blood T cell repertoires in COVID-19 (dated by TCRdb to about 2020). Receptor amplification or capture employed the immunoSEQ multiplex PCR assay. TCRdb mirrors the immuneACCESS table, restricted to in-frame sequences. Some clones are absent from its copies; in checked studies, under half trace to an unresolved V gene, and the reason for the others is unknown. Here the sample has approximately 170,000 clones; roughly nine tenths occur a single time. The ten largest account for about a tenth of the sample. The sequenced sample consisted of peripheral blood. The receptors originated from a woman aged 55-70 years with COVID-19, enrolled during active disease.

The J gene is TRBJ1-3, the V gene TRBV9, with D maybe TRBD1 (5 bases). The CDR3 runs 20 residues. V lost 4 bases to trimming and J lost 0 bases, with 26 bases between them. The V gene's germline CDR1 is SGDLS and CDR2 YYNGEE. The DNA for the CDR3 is TGTGCCAGCAGCCAAAATCCGGGGGACCCACAGCGACCCTCTGGAAACACCATATATTTT. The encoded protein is CASSQNPGDPQRPSGNTIYF.

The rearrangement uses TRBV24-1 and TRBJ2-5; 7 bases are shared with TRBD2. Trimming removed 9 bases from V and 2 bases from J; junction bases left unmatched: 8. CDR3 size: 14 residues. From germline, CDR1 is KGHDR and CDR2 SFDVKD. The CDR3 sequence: CATSTSRNQETQYF. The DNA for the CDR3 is TGTGCCACCTCGACTAGCAGAAATCAAGAGACCCAGTACTTC.

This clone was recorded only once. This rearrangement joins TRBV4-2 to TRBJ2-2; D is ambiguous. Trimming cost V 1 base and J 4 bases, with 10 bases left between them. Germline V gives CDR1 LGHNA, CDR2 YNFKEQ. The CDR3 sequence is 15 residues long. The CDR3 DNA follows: TGTGCCAGCAGCCAAGTGGGCCCGGTCACCGGGGAGCTGTTTTTT. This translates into CASSQVGPVTGELFF.

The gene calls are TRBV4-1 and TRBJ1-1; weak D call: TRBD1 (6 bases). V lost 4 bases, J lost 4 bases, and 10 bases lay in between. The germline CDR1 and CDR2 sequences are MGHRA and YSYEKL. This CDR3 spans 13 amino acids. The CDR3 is CASSPGQLTEAFF. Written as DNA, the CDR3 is TGCGCCAGCAGCCCCGGACAGCTCACTGAAGCTTTCTTT.

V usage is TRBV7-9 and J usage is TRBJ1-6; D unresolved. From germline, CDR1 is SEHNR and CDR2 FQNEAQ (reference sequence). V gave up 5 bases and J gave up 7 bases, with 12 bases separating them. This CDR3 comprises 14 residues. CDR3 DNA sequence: TGTGCCAGCAGCAGTGGGCAGCTAAATTCACCCCTCCACTTT. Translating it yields CASSSGQLNSPLHF.